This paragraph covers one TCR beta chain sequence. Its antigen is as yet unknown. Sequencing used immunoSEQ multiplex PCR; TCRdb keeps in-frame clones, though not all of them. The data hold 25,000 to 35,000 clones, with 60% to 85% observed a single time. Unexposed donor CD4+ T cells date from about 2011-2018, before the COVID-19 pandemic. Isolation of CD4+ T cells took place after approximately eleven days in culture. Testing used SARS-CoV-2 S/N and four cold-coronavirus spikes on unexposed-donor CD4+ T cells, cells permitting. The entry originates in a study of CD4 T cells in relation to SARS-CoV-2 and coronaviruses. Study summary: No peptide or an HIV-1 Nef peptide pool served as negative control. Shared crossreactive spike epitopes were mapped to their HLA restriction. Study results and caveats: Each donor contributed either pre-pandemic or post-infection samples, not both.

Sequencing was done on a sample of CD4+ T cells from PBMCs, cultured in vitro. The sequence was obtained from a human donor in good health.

The CDR3 bases are TGTGCCACCAGTGATTACGGCGAATCGGGCACAGATACGCAGTATTTT. Translation gives CATSDYGESGTDTQYF. The chain employs TRBV24-1 and TRBJ2-3; D remains ambiguous. CDR3 size: 16 residues. CDR1 KGHDR and CDR2 SFDVKD come from the germline V gene. V was cut by 2 bases and J by 1 base, with 12 bases left in between.